The 25 T cell receptor beta chains given below trace back to one sample, sequenced in a study of shared clonotypes between healthy human individuals (dated by TCRdb to 2020 to 2021). The library was obtained by the immunoSEQ multiplex PCR assay. This immuneACCESS table, as held by TCRdb, lists in-frame sequences with V and J called but not all clones. Of the missing ones, under half trace to an unresolved V gene in checked studies; the others have no known cause. The sample contains hundreds of thousands of clones, roughly 95% of them found a single time. In total, the top ten clones hold 0.1% to 0.11% of the sample. CD8 naive samples were CD45RO-negative cells positively selected for CCR7, giving a CD45RA+CCR7+ population that excluded TemRA cells. Sample: naive CD8+ T cells sorted from blood. The cell subset or site label of this sample denotes: CD45RA+CCR7+. The receptors shown here come from a woman between 25 and 40 years old in good health.

This chain joins TRBV28 and TRBJ2-7; 12 nucleotides agree with TRBD2. The CDR3 is 16 amino acids. Germline V gives CDR1 MDHEN, CDR2 SYDVKM. Unmatched junction bases numbered 3, after V lost 1 base and J lost 2 bases. This CDR3 is CASSLSRTSGTYEQYF. The CDR3, as DNA: TGTGCCAGCAGTTTATCTCGGACTAGCGGGACCTACGAGCAGTACTTC.

The chain employs TRBV29-1 and TRBJ2-7; 8 positions agree with TRBD1. This CDR3 comprises 15 residues. Germline CDR1 is SQVTM and CDR2 is ANQGSEA. Trimming at V came to 2 bases and at J to 7 bases, leaving 13 bases not matched to a gene. The CDR3: CSVERWTGLRKEQYF. The CDR3 coding sequence is TGCAGCGTTGAACGGTGGACAGGGTTAAGGAAGGAGCAGTACTTC.

The gene calls are TRBV28 and TRBJ2-2; no definite D call. Germline V lookup: CDR1 MDHEN, CDR2 SYDVKM. Trimming stripped 6 bases from V and 6 bases from J, with 8 bases between. There are 12 residues in the CDR3. The CDR3: CASRLTPGELFF. The CDR3 DNA reads as TGTGCCAGCAGACTAACCCCCGGGGAGCTGTTTTTT.

This chain connects TRBV27 to TRBJ1-1, with no clear D. From germline, CDR1 is MNHEY and CDR2 SMNVEV (reference sequence). CDR3 size: 15 residues. With 3 bases removed from V and 1 base from J, the gap between germline ends came to 12 bases. CDR3 nucleotide sequence: TGTGCCAGCAGTTTGCTCGGGTGGCAGAACACTGAAGCTTTCTTT. Encoded protein: CASSLLGWQNTEAFF.

The chain couples TRBV7-8 to TRBJ2-7, with D unresolved. With 5 bases removed from V and 7 bases from J, the gap between germline ends came to 9 bases. From germline, CDR1 is SGHVS and CDR2 FQNEAQ. This CDR3 contains 11 residues. DNA of the CDR3: TGTGCCAGCAGCAGTGCTTTTGAGCAGTACTTC. Translating it yields CASSSAFEQYF. Together with reference TRBV7-8 and TRBJ2-7, the CDR3 gives the full variable domain: GAGVSQSPRYKVAKRGQDVALRCDPISGHVSLFWYQQALGQGPEFLTYFQNEAQLDKSGLPSDRFFAERPEGSVSTLKIQRTQQEDSAVYLCASSSAFEQYFGPGTRLTVT.

For the CDR3, the DNA is TGTGCCAGCAGTCGGGGTAGCACTAGCACAGATACGCAGTATTTT. Amino acid sequence: CASSRGSTSTDTQYF. The chain joins TRBV28 to TRBJ2-3, with TRBD2 as a possible D gene (5 bases). Germline V lookup: CDR1 MDHEN, CDR2 SYDVKM. V was clipped by 5 bases and J by 0 bases, with 12 bases between them. CDR3 length equals 15 residues.

This chain links TRBV15 with TRBJ1-2; no firm D call. V was cut by 1 base and J by 1 base, with 16 bases left in between. Looked up from germline, CDR1 is LNHNV and CDR2 is YYDKDF (reference sequence). This CDR3 comprises 17 residues. The CDR3 coding sequence is TGTGCCACCAGCAGAGTCAGGCCGAGTAAAATTAACTATGGCTACACCTTC. Its translation: CATSRVRPSKINYGYTF.

Note on this clone: This sample also contains other DNA sequences that code for the same CDR3. The rearrangement joins TRBV6-5 to TRBJ1-1, with 7 bases identical to TRBD1. Germline trimming cut 6 bases from V and 1 base from J; bases unmatched to any gene: 5. Germline-derived CDR1 and CDR2 are MNHEY and SVGAGI. This CDR3 is 14 amino acids long. The CDR3 reads CASSVTGENTEAFF. CDR3 sequence (DNA): TGTGCCAGCAGCGTAACAGGGGAGAACACTGAAGCTTTCTTT.

V is TRBV28 and J is TRBJ2-1; no firm D call. This CDR3 has 14 amino acids. Looked up from germline, CDR1 is MDHEN and CDR2 is SYDVKM. Trimming stripped 1 base from V and 4 bases from J, with 8 bases between. CDR3 coding DNA: TGTGCCAGCAGTTTATTATCAGCTTACAATGAGCAGTTCTTC. It is translated as CASSLLSAYNEQFF.

J is TRBJ2-7 and V is TRBV16; D is possibly TRBD1 or TRBD2 (6 bases each). The CDR3 consists of 16 residues. The germline CDR1 and CDR2 sequences are KGHSY and FQNENV. With 5 bases removed from V and 0 bases from J, the gap between germline ends came to 17 bases. CDR3 residues: CASSDRGDKSSYEQYF. CDR3 bases: TGTGCCAGCAGCGATAGGGGGGACAAGAGCTCCTACGAGCAGTACTTC.

The J gene is TRBJ2-3, the V gene TRBV28; 7 bases map to TRBD2. J lost 2 bases, V lost 7 bases, and 6 bases had no gene match. Looked up from germline, CDR1 is MDHEN and CDR2 is SYDVKM. This CDR3 is built from 14 residues. CDR3 nucleotide sequence: TGTGCCAGCACCCACGGGACTAACACAGATACGCAGTATTTT. Its translation is CASTHGTNTDTQYF.

The J gene is TRBJ1-2, the V gene TRBV19, with TRBD1 as a possible D gene (5 bases). CDR1 and CDR2 (germline): LNHDA, SQIVND (reference sequence). V was pared by 4 bases and J by 2 bases, with 11 bases between. The CDR3 is made up of 14 amino acids. The CDR3 DNA is TGTGCCAGTAGTACGACAGAGCAAAACTATGGCTACACCTTC. It yields the protein CASSTTEQNYGYTF.

The chain joins TRBV9 to TRBJ2-5; unclear D gene. V dropped 2 bases and J dropped 2 bases, with 13 bases sitting between them. The CDR3 is 15 residues long. Germline CDR1 is SGDLS and CDR2 is YYNGEE. The CDR3 protein is CASSVRDTKQETQYF. CDR3 nucleotide sequence: TGTGCCAGCAGCGTTAGGGATACTAAGCAAGAGACCCAGTACTTC.

The rearrangement links TRBV7-8 to TRBJ1-1; 8 bases are shared with TRBD1. In germline, CDR1 is SGHVS, CDR2 FQNEAQ. The CDR3 sequence is 15 residues long. V trimming: 3 bases; J trimming: 1 base; junction bases outside the gene matches: 4. CDR3 nucleotides: TGTGCCAGCAGCTTTCCAGGGGGCGGGAACACTGAAGCTTTCTTT. As protein: CASSFPGGGNTEAFF.

This chain uses TRBV11-1 with TRBJ1-1; unclear D gene. Looked up from germline, CDR1 is SGHAT and CDR2 is FQDESV (reference sequence). V dropped 3 bases and J dropped 6 bases, with 11 bases sitting between them. The length of the CDR3 is 13 residues. CDR3 loop: CASSFAGEPEAFF. CDR3 DNA: TGTGCCAGCAGCTTCGCGGGCGAGCCTGAAGCTTTCTTT.

This CDR3 is CASSYLAVGTGELFF. In nucleotides, the CDR3 is TGTGCCAGCAGTTACTTGGCTGTTGGTACCGGGGAGCTGTTTTTT. The chain carries TRBV6-5 and TRBJ2-2; D not certain. V lost 1 base, J lost 5 bases, and 11 bases lay in between. Germline CDR1 and CDR2: MNHEY and SVGAGI. The CDR3 sequence is 15 residues long.

In DNA, the CDR3 is TGTGCCAGCAGCCCGGGACACCTGAACACTGAAGCTTTCTTT. Residues: CASSPGHLNTEAFF. The V and J genes are TRBV6-5 and TRBJ1-1; D might be TRBD1 (6 bases). Germline V gives CDR1 MNHEY, CDR2 SVGAGI. Deletions cut 6 bases from V and 0 bases from J, with 11 bases between. This CDR3 spans 14 amino acids.

The J gene is TRBJ2-2, the V gene TRBV28; D remains unclear. The germline V and J ends were trimmed by 6 bases and 6 bases, with 14 bases remaining between them. The V gene's germline CDR1 is MDHEN and CDR2 SYDVKM. The CDR3 has 14 amino acids. CDR3 protein: CASSRNWVPGELFF. As DNA, the CDR3 is TGTGCCAGCAGCCGGAATTGGGTGCCCGGGGAGCTGTTTTTT.

V usage is TRBV6-1 and J usage is TRBJ2-2, with 10 nucleotides matching TRBD1. Germline CDR1 reads MNHNS; CDR2 reads SASEGT. There are 15 residues in the CDR3. V lost 5 bases to trimming and J lost 6 bases; unmatched junction nucleotides: 6. CDR3 sequence: CASSLTGGNPGELFF. CDR3 DNA sequence: TGTGCCAGCAGTCTGACAGGGGGCAACCCCGGGGAGCTGTTTTTT.

This rearrangement joins TRBV28 to TRBJ2-4; 7 bases map to TRBD2. The V and J ends lost 3 bases and 8 bases, in that order; junction bases with no gene match: 4. The CDR3 totals 13 residues. From germline, CDR1 is MDHEN and CDR2 SYDVKM. The CDR3: CASSLYGRDIQYF. As DNA, the CDR3 is TGTGCCAGCAGTTTGTATGGGAGGGACATTCAGTACTTC.

This chain joins TRBV5-4 and TRBJ1-5; possibly TRBD1 for D (6 bases). V lost 0 bases and J lost 5, with 9 bases in between. CDR3 length: 14 residues. The germline CDR1 and CDR2 sequences are SGHNT and YYREEE (reference sequence). The CDR3 reads CASSLDGGYQPQHF. In DNA, the CDR3 is TGTGCCAGCAGCTTGGACGGGGGCTATCAGCCCCAGCATTTT.

The gene calls are TRBV28 and TRBJ2-7, with D perhaps assigned TRBD1 or TRBD2 (6 bases each). The germline V gene encodes CDR1 MDHEN and CDR2 SYDVKM. The CDR3 contains 16 residues. Trimming removed 7 bases from V and 1 base from J, with 20 bases in between. CDR3 nucleotides: TGTGCCAGCACTCCCTCGGGGGCCCCCCATTCCTACGAGCAGTACTTC. Its translation: CASTPSGAPHSYEQYF.

The chain carries TRBV6-1 and TRBJ2-1, with TRBD2 matching 8 bases. The CDR3 has 15 amino acids. CDR1 and CDR2 from the germline V gene are MNHNS and SASEGT. The V segment lost 6 bases and the J segment 2 bases; nucleotides outside the gene matches: 6. This CDR3 reads CASRRAGVAYNEQFF. The DNA of the CDR3 is TGTGCCAGCAGACGAGCGGGAGTTGCCTACAATGAGCAGTTCTTC.

This clone occurred once. The gene calls are TRBV4-1 and TRBJ1-3; D ambiguous. CDR3 length: 13 amino acids. The V gene lost 4 bases and the J gene lost 0 bases, with 4 bases spanning the gap. The V gene's germline CDR1 is MGHRA and CDR2 YSYEKL. DNA of the CDR3: TGCGCCAGCAGCCGGTACTCTGGAAACACCATATATTTT. Translated: CASSRYSGNTIYF.

V and J are TRBV4-2 and TRBJ2-1, with D unresolved. Trimming left V 0 bases short and J 6 bases short, with 18 bases between. The length of the CDR3 is 17 residues. CDR1 is LGHNA and CDR2 is YNFKEQ in the germline V gene. Written as DNA, the CDR3 is TGTGCCAGCAGCCAAGATCTAGGGCTTCCCCCTCTCAATGAGCAGTTCTTC. Translation gives CASSQDLGLPPLNEQFF.